This section outlines one T cell receptor beta chain sequence together with its context. The antigen remains undetermined. Separate from the approximately 670-subject first cohort, the roughly 120-subject validation cohort was the one that the donors belonged to. This record comes from a study of cytomegalovirus exposure and HLA in healthy donors. Study information: According to later analysis, the same platform produced the approximately 120 validation and 666 first-cohort repertoires. Study-level results: Three of the chains that were CMV-associated were confirmed in vitro to be specific for CMV antigens. Reports credit the classifier with highly specific, highly sensitive diagnosis of cytomegalovirus status.

Repertoires were generated with immunoSEQ multiplex PCR, while TCRdb's copy carries only in-frame clones and drops some. The sample holds about 120,000 clones, about 83% seen once. The CDR3 runs to 14 residues. The sample taken for sequencing was PBMCs. This chain joins TRBV21-1 and TRBJ1-6. TRBV21-1 is a known pseudogene. This clonotype originated in a woman aged 30 to 39 in good health and CMV-seronegative. CDR3 sequence reads: CASRGGGINSPLHF. In nucleotides, the CDR3 is TGTGCCAGCAGAGGGGGGGGGATCAATTCACCCCTCCACTTT.